This TCR beta chain was found in a study of shared clonotypes between healthy human individuals. Germline V gene sequence: CDR1 SGHRS, CDR2 YFSETQ. Trimming removed 0 bases from V and 1 base from J, with 7 bases in between. The CDR3 consists of 14 residues. Positive CCR7 selection of CD45RO-negative cells yielded the naive CD8 cells, and terminally differentiated effector memory CD45RA+ cells were excluded. Nashville, Tennessee was home to all donors, who were Caucasian adults. The data were produced by immunoSEQ multiplex PCR, yet TCRdb's version contains in-frame clones alone and is incomplete. The top ten clones hold less than 0.13% of a sample with about 610,000 clones, approximately 96% of them seen once. Details on this clone: Other DNA sequences in the sample encode the same CDR3.

The TCR comes from a woman aged 30 to 39 in good health. The chain employs TRBV5-1 and TRBJ1-1; no clear D gene. The sequencing input was naive CD8+ T cells sorted from blood. The CDR3 sequence: CASSLEGGNTEAFF. Written as DNA, the CDR3 is TGCGCCAGCAGCTTGGAGGGCGGGAACACTGAAGCTTTCTTT.